This T cell receptor (beta chain) was recovered during a study of T cells in Graves' hyperthyroidism and ophthalmopathy. Background on the study: Peripheral blood was drawn at first diagnosis, prior to all treatment.

This clonotype was seen many times. This CDR3 spans 15 amino acids. The germline CDR1 and CDR2 sequences are LNHDA and SQIVND (reference sequence). V lost 7 bases and J 7 bases, leaving 20 bases between the germline ends. RNA transcripts provided the source from which TCR beta CDR3 regions were amplified. Primed by the HTBI set, a first-round RT-PCR was run on the TCR CDR3. TCRdb processed the multiplex PCR reads anew with MiXCR; each CDR3 protein has one entry. The top ten clones hold more than 7% of a sample with about 840,000 distinct CDR3 sequences, over 35% of them seen once. Sequenced input: blood. This TCR was sampled from a man between 18 and 29 years old with Graves' hyperthyroidism. The chain is built from TRBV19 and TRBJ1-5; D is perhaps TRBD1 (6 bases). This chain's CDR3 is CASNKYGGGGQPQHF. DNA of the CDR3: TGTGCCAGTAACAAATACGGGGGCGGTGGACAGCCCCAGCATTTT. Using reference TRBV19 and TRBJ1-5 for the parts outside the CDR3, the full variable domain is DGGITQSPKYLFRKEGQNVTLSCEQNLNHDAMYWYRQDPGQGLRLIYYSQIVNDFQKGDIAEGYSVSREKKESFPLTVTSAQKNPTAFYLCASNKYGGGGQPQHFGDGTRLSIL.